The present entry profiles one T cell receptor beta chain with its context. Its specificity is not known. The CDR3 consists of 14 residues. CDR1 SGHDT and CDR2 YYEEEE come from the germline V gene. V was shortened by 2 bases and J by 4 bases, with 13 bases between the two germline ends. The PCR was carried out with 60 Vbeta primers and 13 Jbeta primers. Some clones are missing from TCRdb's copy, which holds only in-frame ones; the method was immunoSEQ multiplex PCR. Of about 210,000 clones listed, nearly 80% are singletons. This entry belongs to a study of cytomegalovirus exposure and HLA in healthy donors. Findings of the study overall: The majority of CMV-associated TCR beta chains were reported as apparently HLA-restricted in a later analysis.

The rearrangement uses TRBV5-6 and TRBJ2-7, with a tentative D call TRBD1 (6 bases). Sequenced: PBMCs. The clonotype was recovered from a male donor in good health and CMV-seronegative. The CDR3 loop reads CASSFGTGPYEQYF. The CDR3 DNA reads as TGTGCCAGCAGCTTCGGCACAGGGCCATACGAGCAGTACTTC.